Listed below are T cell receptor beta chains from one sample, sequenced in a study of T cells after yellow fever vaccination. A single record per CDR3 protein comes from TCRdb applying MiXCR to the 5' RACE reads. The sample holds about 430,000 distinct CDR3 sequences, approximately 19% seen once. The source material was PBMCs, sampled before the yellow fever booster vaccination. All receptors derive from a man between 18 and 29 years old who received the YFV17D yellow fever vaccine. Each CDR3 is given with its conserved first and last residue. D genes are given only for firm matches. Rows give clone size only sometimes, using once, few, many, or a class for an expanded clone.

v_gene	abundance	d_gene	j_gene	CDR3aa	CDR3nt
TRBV29-1	.	.	TRBJ2-3	CSVEDGRGDTDTQYF	TGCAGCGTTGAAGATGGACGGGGCGACACAGATACGCAGTATTTT
TRBV5-1	few	TRBD1	TRBJ2-2	CASSRGTGYTGELFF	TGCGCCAGCAGCCGAGGGACAGGGTACACCGGGGAGCTGTTTTTT
TRBV7-7	.	.	TRBJ2-1	CASHCGGSSYNEQFF	TGTGCTAGCCACTGCGGCGGTAGCTCCTACAATGAGCAGTTCTTC
TRBV7-9	.	TRBD1	TRBJ1-1	CASSPRDRAGGTEAFF	TGTGCCAGCAGCCCTCGGGACAGGGCGGGGGGCACTGAAGCTTTCTTT
TRBV3-1	.	.	TRBJ1-1	CASSRQQGNTEAFF	TGTGCCAGCAGCCGACAACAGGGTAACACTGAAGCTTTCTTT
TRBV20-1	many	.	TRBJ1-2	CSASAYGYTF	TGCAGTGCTAGCGCATATGGCTACACCTTC
TRBV7-9	few	.	TRBJ2-5	CASRTRSEGREETQYF	TGTGCCAGCAGGACCCGATCGGAAGGGCGGGAAGAGACCCAGTACTTC
TRBV6-1	.	.	TRBJ1-1	CAITRREENTEAFF	TGTGCCATCACCCGGCGTGAGGAGAACACTGAAGCTTTCTTT
TRBV3-1	.	TRBD1	TRBJ1-5	CASSRDPGGQPQHF	TGTGCCAGCAGCAGAGACCCAGGGGGCCAGCCCCAGCATTTT
TRBV7-2	.	.	TRBJ1-1	CASSSGRQTEAFF	TGTGCCAGCAGCTCCGGACGGCAGACTGAAGCTTTCTTT
TRBV20-1	.	TRBD1	TRBJ2-3	CSAQPQDRDSDTQYF	TGCAGTGCCCAGCCCCAGGACAGGGACTCAGATACGCAGTATTTT
TRBV6-5	.	.	TRBJ1-2	CASSYLQGYGYTF	TGTGCCAGCAGTTACCTACAGGGCTATGGCTACACCTTC
TRBV18	.	TRBD1	TRBJ1-6	CASSMGQGKNSPLHF	TGTGCCAGCTCCATGGGACAGGGGAAAAATTCACCCCTCCACTTT
TRBV29-1	.	TRBD1	TRBJ1-2	CSVDRQGEGYTF	TGCAGCGTTGACCGACAGGGTGAAGGCTACACCTTC
TRBV29-1	.	.	TRBJ1-4	CSVDLGANEKLFF	TGCAGCGTTGATCTGGGGGCTAATGAAAAACTGTTTTTT
TRBV28	few	.	TRBJ1-2	CASRRGAFLGYTF	TGTGCCAGCAGGCGGGGAGCTTTTTTGGGCTACACCTTC
TRBV28	.	.	TRBJ2-3	CASSSKLIFTDTQYF	TGTGCCAGCAGTTCTAAACTGATTTTCACAGATACGCAGTATTTT
TRBV29-1	.	.	TRBJ1-1	CSVVSGGGNTEAFF	TGCAGCGTTGTGAGCGGCGGGGGGAACACTGAAGCTTTCTTT
TRBV4-1	.	TRBD2	TRBJ2-5	CASSQAPGGKGTQYF	TGCGCCAGCAGCCAAGCCCCGGGGGGGAAAGGGACCCAGTACTTC
TRBV27	few	TRBD2	TRBJ2-7	CASSRSGGTYEQYF	TGTGCCAGCAGTCGCAGCGGGGGGACCTACGAGCAGTACTTC
TRBV9	.	.	TRBJ2-1	CASSVGGHSYNEQFF	TGTGCCAGCAGCGTAGGGGGACACTCCTACAATGAGCAGTTCTTC
TRBV20-1	few	.	TRBJ2-5	CSAPGTSQETQYF	TGCAGTGCCCCCGGGACAAGCCAAGAGACCCAGTACTTC
TRBV7-8	.	.	TRBJ1-1	CASSLGRRSAGSNTEAFF	TGTGCCAGCAGCTTAGGCCGTCGTAGTGCGGGGTCAAACACTGAAGCTTTCTTT
TRBV11-3	.	TRBD2	TRBJ2-1	CASSYSGGDEQFF	TGTGCCAGCAGCTATAGCGGGGGCGATGAGCAGTTCTTC
TRBV28	few	.	TRBJ1-3	CASSLVVGGPSGNTIYF	TGTGCCAGCAGTTTAGTAGTCGGGGGGCCCTCTGGAAACACCATATATTTT
TRBV29-1	many	TRBD1	TRBJ2-7	CSAGRDRGGSGEQYF	TGCAGCGCAGGGAGGGACAGGGGCGGGTCGGGCGAGCAGTACTTC
TRBV24-1	few	.	TRBJ2-1	CATSDFYNEQFF	TGTGCCACCAGTGATTTTTACAATGAGCAGTTCTTC
TRBV7-2	.	.	TRBJ2-3	CASSSGRALNTQYF	TGTGCCAGCAGCTCCGGGCGGGCCTTGAATACGCAGTATTTT
TRBV7-2	.	.	TRBJ2-2	CASRPGNTGELFF	TGTGCCAGCAGGCCAGGGAACACCGGGGAGCTGTTTTTT
TRBV7-6	.	.	TRBJ1-6	CASSLAGSPLHF	TGTGCCAGCAGCTTAGCCGGTTCACCCCTCCACTTT
TRBV20-1	many	TRBD2	TRBJ2-3	CSARGLADTQYF	TGCAGTGCCCGGGGACTAGCGGACACGCAGTATTTT
TRBV7-9	.	TRBD1	TRBJ1-5	CASIEDRGPRNQPQHF	TGTGCCAGCATCGAAGACAGGGGGCCTCGCAATCAGCCCCAGCATTTT
TRBV4-2	few	TRBD1	TRBJ2-3	CASSQGTGGSTDTQYF	TGTGCCAGCAGCCAAGGGACAGGGGGGAGCACAGATACGCAGTATTTT
TRBV28	.	.	TRBJ2-6	CASSFQLTGANVLTF	TGTGCCAGCAGTTTTCAGCTTACAGGGGCCAACGTCCTGACTTTC
TRBV5-1	.	.	TRBJ2-5	CASSAGLSGETQYF	TGCGCCAGCAGCGCAGGTCTGTCCGGGGAGACCCAGTACTTC
TRBV29-1	.	.	TRBJ2-3	CSDYEEEGVTQYF	TGCAGCGACTACGAGGAGGAGGGAGTTACGCAGTATTTT
TRBV12-3/TRBV12-4	.	.	TRBJ2-7	CASSEGAYEQYF	TGTGCCAGCTCGGAGGGGGCCTACGAGCAGTACTTC
TRBV5-1	.	.	TRBJ2-5	CASSSGTYLKETQYF	TGCGCCAGCAGCTCGGGGACTTACCTTAAAGAGACCCAGTACTTC
TRBV10-3	few	.	TRBJ1-1	CAITQQRNAEAFF	TGTGCCATCACTCAGCAGAGGAACGCTGAAGCTTTCTTT
TRBV5-1	.	TRBD2	TRBJ2-2	CASSLWGGSLANTGELFF	TGCGCCAGCAGCTTGTGGGGGGGATCCCTCGCGAACACCGGGGAGCTGTTTTTT
TRBV6-5	few	.	TRBJ2-2	CASRPGSGENTGELFF	TGTGCCAGCAGGCCTGGATCGGGGGAGAACACCGGGGAGCTGTTTTTT
TRBV6-5	many	.	TRBJ2-4	CASSQWTENIQYF	TGTGCCAGCAGTCAGTGGACAGAAAACATTCAGTACTTC
TRBV5-5	.	.	TRBJ1-2	CASTGVYGYTF	TGTGCCAGCACAGGGGTCTATGGCTACACCTTC
TRBV6-5	few	.	TRBJ2-6	CASSYVPGANVLTF	TGTGCCAGCAGTTACGTCCCCGGGGCCAACGTCCTGACTTTC
TRBV15	few	.	TRBJ2-5	CATSREPRGEGQETQYF	TGTGCCACCAGCAGAGAGCCCCGGGGTGAAGGGCAAGAGACCCAGTACTTC
TRBV7-6	.	.	TRBJ1-1	CASSLMSGRDEAFF	TGTGCCAGCAGCTTAATGTCGGGAAGGGATGAAGCTTTCTTT
TRBV12-3/TRBV12-4	few	.	TRBJ2-3	CASSLVTATDTQYF	TGTGCCAGCAGTTTAGTGACAGCGACAGATACGCAGTATTTT
TRBV5-1	few	.	TRBJ2-7	CASSPPGLSSYEQYF	TGCGCCAGCAGCCCCCCCGGTCTGAGCTCCTACGAGCAGTACTTC
TRBV9	few	.	TRBJ1-2	CASTLDAVGNYGYTF	TGTGCCAGCACCCTCGACGCCGTCGGGAACTATGGCTACACCTTC
TRBV7-2	.	.	TRBJ2-6	CASSQLRGANVLTF	TGTGCCAGCAGCCAGCTTCGGGGGGCCAACGTCCTGACTTTC
TRBV20-1	few	.	TRBJ2-3	CSAVPIADTQYF	TGCAGTGCAGTACCTATCGCAGATACGCAGTATTTT
TRBV20-1	many	TRBD2	TRBJ2-1	CSAGKTSGGIKGQFF	TGCAGTGCTGGGAAGACTAGCGGGGGTATTAAGGGGCAGTTCTTC
TRBV12-3/TRBV12-4	.	TRBD1	TRBJ1-1	CASSLSGGQAEAFF	TGTGCCAGCAGTTTATCAGGGGGGCAGGCTGAAGCTTTCTTT
TRBV11-2	.	TRBD2	TRBJ2-1	CASTSTSGNYNEQFF	TGTGCCAGCACCTCGACTAGCGGGAATTACAATGAGCAGTTCTTC
TRBV4-1	few	.	TRBJ1-1	CASSQVSQGAKAFF	TGCGCCAGCAGCCAAGTGTCACAGGGAGCTAAGGCTTTCTTT
TRBV27	.	.	TRBJ1-2	CASSPAGNYGYTF	TGTGCCAGCAGTCCTGCGGGTAACTATGGCTACACCTTC
TRBV4-1	.	.	TRBJ2-1	CASSRGTSYNEQFF	TGCGCCAGCAGCCGCGGGACAAGTTACAATGAGCAGTTCTTC
TRBV7-2	few	.	TRBJ2-5	CASSWRAETQYF	TGTGCCAGCAGCTGGAGGGCAGAGACCCAGTACTTC
TRBV29-1	.	.	TRBJ2-1	CSADGGSSYNEQFF	TGCAGCGCGGACGGGGGAAGCTCCTACAATGAGCAGTTCTTC
TRBV20-1	few	.	TRBJ1-3	CSAFVGEAGNTIYF	TGCAGTGCTTTTGTTGGGGAAGCTGGAAACACCATATATTTT